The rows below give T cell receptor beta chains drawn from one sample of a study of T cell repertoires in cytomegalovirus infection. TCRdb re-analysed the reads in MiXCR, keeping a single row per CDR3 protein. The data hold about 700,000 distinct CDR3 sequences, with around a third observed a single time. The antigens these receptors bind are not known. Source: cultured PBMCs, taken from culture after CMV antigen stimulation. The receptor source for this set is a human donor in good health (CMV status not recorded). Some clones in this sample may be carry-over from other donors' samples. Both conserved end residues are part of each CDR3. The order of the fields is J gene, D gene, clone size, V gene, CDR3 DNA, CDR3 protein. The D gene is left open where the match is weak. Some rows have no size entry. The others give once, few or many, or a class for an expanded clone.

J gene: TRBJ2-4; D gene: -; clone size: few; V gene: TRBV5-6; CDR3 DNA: TGTGCCAGCAGCCCTGGACTAACGGAACCTACCTTTGAAAACATTCAGTACTTC; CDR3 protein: CASSPGLTEPTFENIQYF
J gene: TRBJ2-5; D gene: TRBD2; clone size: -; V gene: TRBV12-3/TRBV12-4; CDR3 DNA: TGTGCCAGCAGCCCGGGATTTCTCGGGGGGGCAGAGACCCAGTACTTC; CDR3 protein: CASSPGFLGGAETQYF
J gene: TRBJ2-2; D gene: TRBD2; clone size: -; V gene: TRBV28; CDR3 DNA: TGTGCCAGCATCGGCGGGGGGACGAACACCGGGGAGCTGTTTTTT; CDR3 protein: CASIGGGTNTGELFF
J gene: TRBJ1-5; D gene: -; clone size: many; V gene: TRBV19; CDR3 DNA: TGTGCCAGTAGTATGGGCAGGGATCAGCCCCAGCATTTT; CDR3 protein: CASSMGRDQPQHF
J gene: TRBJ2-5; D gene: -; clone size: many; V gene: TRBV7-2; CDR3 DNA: TGTGCCAGCAGCTTAGTGTACAGCGAAGAGACCCAGTACTTC; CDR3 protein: CASSLVYSEETQYF
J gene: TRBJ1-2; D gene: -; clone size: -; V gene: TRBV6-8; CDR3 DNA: TGTGCCAGCAGTTGGGGTGGGGGGGCCCTCTATGGCTACACCTTC; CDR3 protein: CASSWGGGALYGYTF
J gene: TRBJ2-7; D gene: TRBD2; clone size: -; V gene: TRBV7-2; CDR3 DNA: TGTGCCAGCAGGCTAGGGACTAGCGGCTCCGAGCAGTACTTC; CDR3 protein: CASRLGTSGSEQYF
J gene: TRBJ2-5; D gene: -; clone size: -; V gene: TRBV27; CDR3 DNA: TGTGCCAGCATGATGATCGGGCCGTCAGAGACCCAGTACTTC; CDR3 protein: CASMMIGPSETQYF
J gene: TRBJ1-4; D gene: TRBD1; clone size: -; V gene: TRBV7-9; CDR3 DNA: TGTGCCAGCAGCTTCGGATTGACAGGGTCGGAAAAACTGTTTTTT; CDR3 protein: CASSFGLTGSEKLFF
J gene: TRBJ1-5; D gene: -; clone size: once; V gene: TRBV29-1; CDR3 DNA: TGCAGCGTGGTTGTAGGGAGCAATCAGCCCCAGCATTTT; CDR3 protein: CSVVVGSNQPQHF
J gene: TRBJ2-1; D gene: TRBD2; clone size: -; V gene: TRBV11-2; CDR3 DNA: TGTGCCAGCAGCTTAGATAGACCACTAGCGGGGGGGTATAAAGCGCAGTTCTTC; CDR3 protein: CASSLDRPLAGGYKAQFF
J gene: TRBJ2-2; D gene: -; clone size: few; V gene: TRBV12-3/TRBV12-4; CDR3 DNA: TGTGCCAGCAGTTTTTCTGTCCCCGGGGAGCTGTTTTTT; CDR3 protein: CASSFSVPGELFF
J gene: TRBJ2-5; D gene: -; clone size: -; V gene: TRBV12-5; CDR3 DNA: TGTGCTAGTGGTTTAGGCCAGGACGGGACCGTCTCGTTACAAGAGACCCAGTACTTC; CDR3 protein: CASGLGQDGTVSLQETQYF
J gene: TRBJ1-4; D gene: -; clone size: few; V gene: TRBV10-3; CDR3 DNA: TGTGCCATCAGTGCAGGCCCCGAAAAACTGTTTTTT; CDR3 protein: CAISAGPEKLFF
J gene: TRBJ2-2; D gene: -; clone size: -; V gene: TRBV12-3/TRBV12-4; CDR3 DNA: TGTGCCAGCAGAACTGGGACGGAGACCGGGGAGCTGTTTTTT; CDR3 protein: CASRTGTETGELFF
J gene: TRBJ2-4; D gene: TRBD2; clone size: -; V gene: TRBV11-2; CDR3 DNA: TGTGCCAGCAGCCCCCGGACGGGGGGAAACATTCAGTACTTC; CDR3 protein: CASSPRTGGNIQYF
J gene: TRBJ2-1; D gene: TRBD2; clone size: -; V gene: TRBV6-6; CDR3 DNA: TGTGCCAGCAGGACCACTAGCGGGAGCAGGAATGAGCAGTTCTTC; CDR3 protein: CASRTTSGSRNEQFF
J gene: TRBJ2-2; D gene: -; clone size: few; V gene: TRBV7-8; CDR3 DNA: TGTGCCAGCAGCTTGTGGTATGGGGAATCAGGGGAGCTGTTTTTT; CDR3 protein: CASSLWYGESGELFF
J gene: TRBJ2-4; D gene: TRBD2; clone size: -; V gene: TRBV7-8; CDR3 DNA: TGTGCCAGCAGCCAGGGACTAGCGGGAGACATTCAGTACTTC; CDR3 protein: CASSQGLAGDIQYF
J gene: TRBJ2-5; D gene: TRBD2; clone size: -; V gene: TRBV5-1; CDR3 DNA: TGCGCCAGCAGCCTGCAAGGGACTAGATATGAGTTGGAGACCCAGTACTTC; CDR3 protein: CASSLQGTRYELETQYF
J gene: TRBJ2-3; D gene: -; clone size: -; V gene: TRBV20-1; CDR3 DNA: TGCAGTGCACCCCGCTGGCGGGGGCTTGGCCGGGGCACAGATACGCAGTATTTT; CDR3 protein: CSAPRWRGLGRGTDTQYF
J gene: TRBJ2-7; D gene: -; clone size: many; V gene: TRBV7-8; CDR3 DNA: TGTGCCAGCAGCCTCTTGAATAAGGGGCGGCACGAGCAGTACTTC; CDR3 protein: CASSLLNKGRHEQYF
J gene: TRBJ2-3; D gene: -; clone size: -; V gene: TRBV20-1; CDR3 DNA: TGCAGTGCTAGAGGGGACACGCGCCCGGATACGCAGTATTTT; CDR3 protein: CSARGDTRPDTQYF
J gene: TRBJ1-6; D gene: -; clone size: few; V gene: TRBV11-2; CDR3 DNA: TGTGCCAGCAGCCCCCTCCACACCCGCGGATCACCCCTCCACTTT; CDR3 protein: CASSPLHTRGSPLHF
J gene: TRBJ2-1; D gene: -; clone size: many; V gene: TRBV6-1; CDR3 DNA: TGTGCCAGCAGCCCGGCTAGCCCCCCCGACAATGAGCAGTTCTTC; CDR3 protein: CASSPASPPDNEQFF
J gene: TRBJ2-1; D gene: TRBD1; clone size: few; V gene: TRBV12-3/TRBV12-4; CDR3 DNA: TGTGCCAGCAGTTACTCCCGGGACAGGGCGACCAATGAGCAGTTCTTC; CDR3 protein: CASSYSRDRATNEQFF
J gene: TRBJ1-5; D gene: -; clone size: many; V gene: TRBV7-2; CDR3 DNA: TGTGCCAGCAGCTCGGAGTGGAATCAGCCCCAGCATTTT; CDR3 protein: CASSSEWNQPQHF
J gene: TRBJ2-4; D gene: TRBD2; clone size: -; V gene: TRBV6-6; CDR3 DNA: TGTGCCAGCAGTTATACGGGAGGGCCGGGAAACATTCAGTACTTC; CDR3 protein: CASSYTGGPGNIQYF